This T cell receptor beta chain was recorded in a study of regulatory T cells in long-lasting Graves disease. Findings and caveats of the study: The researchers studied only peripheral blood, not thyroid tissue.

Notes on this clonotype: Its antigen is undetermined.

Sample time point: newly diagnosed GD, antithyroid drugs for less than 3 months. Scientists built the TCR library using RNA that was extracted from PBMCs. The V and J ends lost 3 bases and 0 bases respectively, with 7 bases between them. The germline CDR1 and CDR2 sequences are MNHEY and SMNVEV (reference sequence). The CDR3 sequence is 14 residues long. Building the TCR beta libraries relied on iRepertoire HTBI primers, and CDR3 regions underwent Arm-PCR. One entry per CDR3 protein results from TCRdb running MiXCR on the multiplex PCR reads. Among around 400,000 distinct CDR3 sequences, 15% were seen once, and the ten largest hold approximately 7.8%. The same data also went into a second study, on T cells in Graves' hyperthyroidism and ophthalmopathy. As reported in that work: Uncontrolled infection, other autoimmune disease, pregnancy and lactation each barred patients from inclusion.

The sample here was peripheral blood mononuclear cells (PBMCs), taken at new diagnosis, from a patient treated with antithyroid drugs. J is TRBJ2-3 and V is TRBV27, with D uncertain. This TCR was recovered from a woman aged 40 to 55 with Graves disease. In DNA form, the CDR3 reads TGTGCCAGCAGTTTCGGCAGTAGCACAGATACGCAGTATTTT. Its protein is CASSFGSSTDTQYF.